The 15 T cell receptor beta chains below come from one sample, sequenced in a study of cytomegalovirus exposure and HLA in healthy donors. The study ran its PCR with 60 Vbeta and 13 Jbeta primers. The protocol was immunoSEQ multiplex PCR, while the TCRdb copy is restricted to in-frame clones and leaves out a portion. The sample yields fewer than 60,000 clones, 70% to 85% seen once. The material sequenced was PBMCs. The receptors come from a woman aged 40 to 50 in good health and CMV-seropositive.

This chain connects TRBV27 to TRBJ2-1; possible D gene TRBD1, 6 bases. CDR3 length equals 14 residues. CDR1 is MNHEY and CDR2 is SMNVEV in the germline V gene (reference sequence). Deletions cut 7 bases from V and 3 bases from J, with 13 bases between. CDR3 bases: TGTGCCAGCACCACAGGGTCCCTCTACAATGAGCAGTTCTTC. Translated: CASTTGSLYNEQFF.

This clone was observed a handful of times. DNA of the CDR3: TGTGCCAGTAGTCTGGTTAATTTTGGCCAGTACAATGAGCAGTTCTTC. Encoded protein: CASSLVNFGQYNEQFF. The chain couples TRBV19 to TRBJ2-1, with no clear D. This CDR3 comprises 16 residues. V lost 5 bases, J lost 4 bases, and 18 bases lay in between. The germline CDR1 and CDR2 sequences are LNHDA and SQIVND (reference sequence).

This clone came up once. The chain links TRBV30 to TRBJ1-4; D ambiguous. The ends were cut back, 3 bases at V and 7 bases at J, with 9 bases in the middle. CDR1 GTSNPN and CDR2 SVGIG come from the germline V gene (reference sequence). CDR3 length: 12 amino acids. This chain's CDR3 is CAWSNAGEKLFF. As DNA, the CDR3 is TGTGCCTGGAGCAACGCGGGTGAAAAACTGTTTTTT.

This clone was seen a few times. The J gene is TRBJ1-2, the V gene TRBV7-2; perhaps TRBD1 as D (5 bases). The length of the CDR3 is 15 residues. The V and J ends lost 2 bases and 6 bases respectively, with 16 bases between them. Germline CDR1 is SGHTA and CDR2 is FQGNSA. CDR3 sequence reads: CASSLQPGRIDGYTF. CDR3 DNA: TGTGCCAGCAGCTTACAACCAGGGAGGATCGATGGCTACACCTTC.

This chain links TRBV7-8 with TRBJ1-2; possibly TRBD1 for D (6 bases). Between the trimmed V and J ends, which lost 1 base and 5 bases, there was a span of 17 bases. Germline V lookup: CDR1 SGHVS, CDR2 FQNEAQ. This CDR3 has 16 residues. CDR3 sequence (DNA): TGTGCCAGCAGCTTAGAGAGGCAGGGGAAGGGGTATGGCTACACCTTC. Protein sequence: CASSLERQGKGYGYTF.

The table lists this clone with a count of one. The CDR3 region has the DNA TGTGCTAGTGGAATGTCGGGGAGGGTGGACGAGCAGTACTTC. This encodes CASGMSGRVDEQYF. The chain recombines TRBV12-5 with TRBJ2-7; 7 bases line up with TRBD2. The trim removed 6 bases at V and 5 bases at J, leaving 10 bases unmatched. CDR1 and CDR2 (germline): LGHNT, FRNRAP. This CDR3 is 14 amino acids long.

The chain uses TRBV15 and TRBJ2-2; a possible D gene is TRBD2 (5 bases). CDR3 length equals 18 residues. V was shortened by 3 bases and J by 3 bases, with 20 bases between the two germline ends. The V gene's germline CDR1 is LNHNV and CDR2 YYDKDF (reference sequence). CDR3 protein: CATSSDRSRGIYTGELFF. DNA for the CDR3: TGTGCCACCAGCAGTGACCGGAGTCGGGGTATATACACCGGGGAGCTGTTTTTT.

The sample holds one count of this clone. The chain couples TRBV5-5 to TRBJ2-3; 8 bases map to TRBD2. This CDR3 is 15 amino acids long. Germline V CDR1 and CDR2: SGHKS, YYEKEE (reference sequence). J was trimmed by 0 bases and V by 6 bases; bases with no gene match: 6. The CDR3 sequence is CASTRRGGSTDTQYF. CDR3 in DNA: TGTGCCAGCACACGCCGGGGGGGGAGCACAGATACGCAGTATTTT.

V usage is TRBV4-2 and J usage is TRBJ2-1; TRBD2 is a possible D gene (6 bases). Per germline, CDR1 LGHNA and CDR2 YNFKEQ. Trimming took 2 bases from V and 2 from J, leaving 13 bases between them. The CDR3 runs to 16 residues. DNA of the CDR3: TGTGCCAGCAGCCAAAGACGGGAGTCTCCCTACAATGAGCAGTTCTTC. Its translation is CASSQRRESPYNEQFF.

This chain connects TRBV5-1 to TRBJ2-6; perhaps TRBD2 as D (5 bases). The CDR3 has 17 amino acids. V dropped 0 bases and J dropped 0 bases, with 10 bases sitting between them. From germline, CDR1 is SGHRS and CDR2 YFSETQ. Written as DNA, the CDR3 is TGCGCCAGCAGCTTGGGGAGTGGGAGCTCTGGGGCCAACGTCCTGACTTTC. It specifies CASSLGSGSSGANVLTF. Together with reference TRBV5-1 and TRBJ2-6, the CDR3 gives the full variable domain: KAGVTQTPRYLIKTRGQQVTLSCSPISGHRSVSWYQQTPGQGLQFLFEYFSETQRNKGNFPGRFSGRQFSNSRSEMNVSTLELGDSALYLCASSLGSGSSGANVLTFGAGSRLTVL.

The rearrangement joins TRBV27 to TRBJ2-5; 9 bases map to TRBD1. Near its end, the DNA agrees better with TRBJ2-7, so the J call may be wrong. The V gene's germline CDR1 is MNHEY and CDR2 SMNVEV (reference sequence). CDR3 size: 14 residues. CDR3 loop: CASRDRGRGYEQYF. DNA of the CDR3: TGTGCCAGCAGGGACAGGGGAAGAGGCTACGAGCAGTACTTC.

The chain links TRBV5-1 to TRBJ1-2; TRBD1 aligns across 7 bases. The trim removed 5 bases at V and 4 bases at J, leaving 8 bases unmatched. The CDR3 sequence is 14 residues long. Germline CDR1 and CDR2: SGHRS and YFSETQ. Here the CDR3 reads CASRLTGEFYGYTF. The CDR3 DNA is TGCGCCAGCAGACTTACAGGGGAATTCTATGGCTACACCTTC.

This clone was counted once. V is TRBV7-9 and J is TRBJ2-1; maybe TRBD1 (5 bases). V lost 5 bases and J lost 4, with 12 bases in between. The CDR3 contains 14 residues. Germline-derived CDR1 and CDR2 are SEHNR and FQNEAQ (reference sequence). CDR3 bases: TGTGCCAGCAGCAACCAAAGACAGTACAATGAGCAGTTCTTC. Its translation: CASSNQRQYNEQFF.

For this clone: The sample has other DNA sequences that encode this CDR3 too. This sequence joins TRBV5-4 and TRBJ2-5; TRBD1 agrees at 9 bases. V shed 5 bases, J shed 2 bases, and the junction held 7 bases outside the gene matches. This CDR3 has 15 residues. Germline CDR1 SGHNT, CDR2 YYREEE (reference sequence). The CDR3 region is CASSIRDRGQETQYF. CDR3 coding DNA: TGTGCCAGCAGTATCCGCGACAGGGGGCAAGAGACCCAGTACTTC.

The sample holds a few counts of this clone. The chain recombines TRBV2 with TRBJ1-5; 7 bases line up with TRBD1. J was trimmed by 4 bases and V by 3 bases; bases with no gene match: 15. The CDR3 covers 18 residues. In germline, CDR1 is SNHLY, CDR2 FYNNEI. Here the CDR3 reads CASSETPLTGEGNQPQHF. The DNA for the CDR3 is TGTGCCAGCAGTGAGACCCCCCTAACAGGGGAAGGTAATCAGCCCCAGCATTTT. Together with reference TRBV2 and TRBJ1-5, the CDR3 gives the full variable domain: EPEVTQTPSHQVTQMGQEVILRCVPISNHLYFYWYRQILGQKVEFLVSFYNNEISEKSEIFDDQFSVERPDGSNFTLKIRSTKLEDSAMYFCASSETPLTGEGNQPQHFGDGTRLSIL.